A single sample gave rise to the 4 T cell receptor beta chains below, sequenced in a study of shared clonotypes between healthy human individuals. Measured with immunoSEQ multiplex PCR; TCRdb has only the in-frame clones, and not every one. The sample contains 600,000 or so clones, around 95% of which appear only once. CD45RO-negative CD8 cells positively selected for CCR7 made up the naive population, which excluded terminally differentiated effector memory CD45RA+ cells. The sample was naive CD8+ T cells sorted from blood. The receptors originated from a woman between 25 and 40 years old in good health.

The chain links TRBV2 to TRBJ1-5, with 8 bases aligning to TRBD1. The CDR3 is made up of 15 amino acids. Per the germline V gene, CDR1 is SNHLY and CDR2 is FYNNEI. The J segment lost 0 bases and the V segment lost 6 bases, leaving 4 bases of the junction unmatched. The CDR3: CASSRTGGSNQPQHF. The CDR3 DNA follows: TGTGCCAGCAGCCGAACAGGGGGTAGCAATCAGCCCCAGCATTTT.

This sequence joins TRBV13 and TRBJ2-2, with 8 bases matching TRBD2. Germline CDR1 PRHDT, CDR2 FYEKMQ (reference sequence). The CDR3 is made up of 17 amino acids. J was trimmed by 0 bases and V by 2 bases; bases with no gene match: 5. The CDR3 nucleotides read TGTGCCAGCAGCTTAATCCTAGCGGGCCCGAACACCGGGGAGCTGTTTTTT. It is translated as CASSLILAGPNTGELFF.

The rearrangement joins TRBV10-3 to TRBJ1-2; a possible D gene is TRBD1 (5 bases). Germline loops: CDR1 ENHRY, CDR2 SYGVKD. Trimming pared 10 bases from V and 7 bases from J, leaving 13 bases between. This CDR3 region has 11 residues. CDR3 loop: CATGGELGYTF. The CDR3 DNA reads TGTGCCACCGGGGGGGAACTTGGCTACACCTTC.

This clone was seen only once. Other nucleotide sequences from this sample produce the same CDR3. This chain connects TRBV28 to TRBJ1-3, with unresolved D. This CDR3 has 14 amino acids. V was shortened by 3 bases and J by 1 base, with 7 bases between the two germline ends. Germline CDR1 reads MDHEN; CDR2 reads SYDVKM. CDR3 DNA: TGTGCCAGCAGTTTTTCGGGTTCTGGAAACACCATATATTTT. It is translated as CASSFSGSGNTIYF.